One sample yielded the 32 T cell receptor beta chains listed below, sequenced in a study of regulatory T cells in long-lasting Graves disease. Building the TCR beta libraries relied on iRepertoire HTBI primers, and CDR3 regions underwent Arm-PCR. MiXCR was run by TCRdb on the multiplex PCR reads, yielding one entry per CDR3 protein. This sample has about half a million distinct CDR3 sequences, with 22% found just once. Indicated time point: persistent/refractory GD, antithyroid drugs over 5 years with positive TRAb. Following extraction of RNA from PBMCs, that RNA was used to make the TCR library. This sample comprised peripheral blood mononuclear cells (PBMCs), obtained when the disease was refractory, from a patient treated with antithyroid drugs. The receptors shown here come from a female donor with Graves disease.

Concerning this clonotype: A much bigger clone sits one base away, suggesting this may be a read error. The CDR3 end shows no conserved phenylalanine or tryptophan, and so a read error is likely. The chain has TRBV3-1 and TRBJ1-4; D not certain. V was clipped by 2 bases and J by 8 bases, with 12 bases between them. Germline loops: CDR1 LGHDT, CDR2 YNNKEL (reference sequence). The CDR3 length is 14 residues. The CDR3 DNA reads as TGTGCCAGCAGCCAAATATCAGGAGCAGAAAAACTGTTTTCT. Its translation: CASSQISGAEKLFS.

This clonotype was seen many times. The gene calls are TRBV20-1 and TRBJ1-5, with D unresolved. The CDR3 consists of 12 residues. Looked up from germline, CDR1 is DFQATT and CDR2 is SNEGSKA (reference sequence). Trimming took 7 bases from V and 5 from J, leaving 12 bases between them. CDR3 region: CSGLEGDQPQHF. The CDR3 nucleotides are TGCAGTGGACTTGAAGGCGATCAGCCCCAGCATTTT.

This clonotype was seen only a few times. The rearrangement joins TRBV12-3 or TRBV12-4 to TRBJ1-5, with D possibly being TRBD1 (5 bases). V lost 4 bases and J 4 bases, leaving 14 bases between the germline ends. The CDR3 has 15 residues. The CDR3 sequence: CASSSMDGANQPQHF. CDR3 sequence (DNA): TGTGCCAGCAGTTCCATGGACGGGGCGAATCAGCCCCAGCATTTT.

This clonotype has at least ten counts. V usage is TRBV2 and J usage is TRBJ2-5; possible D gene TRBD1, 6 bases. The CDR3 sequence is 11 residues long. V was trimmed by 11 bases and J by 1 base, leaving 8 bases between them. Germline CDR1 SNHLY, CDR2 FYNNEI. The CDR3, as DNA: TGTGCCGGGGGCAGCCAAGAGACCCAGTACTTC. The encoded protein is CAGGSQETQYF.

The chain links TRBV7-9 to TRBJ1-6, with 7 bases that match TRBD1. The V segment lost 11 bases and the J segment 2 bases; nucleotides outside the gene matches: 9. CDR1 is SEHNR and CDR2 is FQNEAQ in the germline V gene (reference sequence). This CDR3 has 15 residues. The CDR3 here is CAVGGQEPYNSPLHF. CDR3 in DNA: TGTGCCGTAGGTGGACAGGAACCCTATAATTCACCCCTCCACTTT.

This clonotype turned up a few times. J is TRBJ1-1 and V is TRBV14; D unclear. CDR3 length: 14 amino acids. Germline V gives CDR1 SGHDN, CDR2 FVKESK. V lost 4 bases to trimming and J lost 8 bases, with 17 bases between them. The DNA for the CDR3 is TGTGCCAGCAGCCCAGATTGGACCGCCCGGGAAGCTTTCTTT. This gives the protein CASSPDWTAREAFF.

The chain combines TRBV12-3 or TRBV12-4 with TRBJ2-5, with 9 bases lining up with TRBD2. The J segment lost 2 bases and the V segment lost 6 bases, leaving 10 bases of the junction unmatched. The length of the CDR3 is 16 residues. The CDR3 reads CASSQLGAGGQETQYF. The CDR3 coding sequence is TGTGCCAGCAGCCAGTTGGGAGCGGGGGGACAAGAGACCCAGTACTTC.

This sequence joins TRBV19 and TRBJ2-2; the D is unclear. V was cut by 1 base and J by 6 bases, with 3 bases left in between. The germline CDR1 and CDR2 sequences are LNHDA and SQIVND (reference sequence). The CDR3 runs 12 residues. The CDR3: CASSIVSGELFF. CDR3 nucleotides: TGTGCCAGTAGTATAGTCTCCGGGGAGCTGTTTTTT.

This clonotype was counted only a few times. The chain has TRBV24-1 and TRBJ2-7; 8 bases match TRBD1. The V segment lost 5 bases and the J segment 2 bases; nucleotides outside the gene matches: 4. CDR3 length: 14 amino acids. The germline CDR1 and CDR2 sequences are KGHDR and SFDVKD. The CDR3: CATSGTGSPYEQYF. Here the CDR3 DNA reads TGTGCCACCAGTGGGACAGGGTCTCCCTACGAGCAGTACTTC.

There are a few counts of this clonotype. V and J are TRBV29-1 and TRBJ1-2, with D perhaps matching TRBD1 (5 bases). Germline assignment: CDR1 SQVTM and CDR2 ANQGSEA. V was shortened by 6 bases and J by 5 bases, with 13 bases between the two germline ends. The CDR3 is 12 residues long. CDR3 coding DNA: TGCAGCGTCCGCGACAGCTCATATGGCTACACCTTC. This sequence encodes CSVRDSSYGYTF.

V and J are TRBV7-2 and TRBJ2-3; 7 bases agree with TRBD2. The CDR3 spans 19 residues. The ends lost 1 base at V and 3 bases at J; junction bases unmatched: 16. CDR1 and CDR2 (germline): SGHTA, FQGNSA. CDR3: CASSLVPTTYGLVTDTQYF. The DNA for the CDR3 is TGTGCCAGCAGCTTAGTCCCCACCACCTATGGACTAGTAACAGATACGCAGTATTTT.

V usage is TRBV29-1 and J usage is TRBJ2-1; TRBD2 matches 8 bases. V shed 6 bases and J 4 bases; nucleotides not matched to a gene: 11. The germline CDR1 and CDR2 sequences are SQVTM and ANQGSEA. The CDR3 contains 15 residues. The CDR3 bases are TGCAGCGTCGGAGGGCGGGAGGACTTATACAATGAGCAGTTCTTC. Protein product: CSVGGREDLYNEQFF.

V usage is TRBV2 and J usage is TRBJ1-3; maybe TRBD1 (6 bases). Germline V gene lookup returns CDR1 SNHLY and CDR2 FYNNEI. The length of the CDR3 is 16 residues. The V gene lost 6 bases and the J gene lost 0 bases, with 15 bases spanning the gap. The CDR3 nucleotides are TGTGCCAGCAGGGGGTCGGGACACCCCTCTGGAAACACCATATATTTT. Its protein is CASRGSGHPSGNTIYF.

In this sample, this clonotype turned up many times. V and J are TRBV28 and TRBJ2-2; 7 bases fit TRBD2. CDR3 length: 14 amino acids. Germline CDR1 and CDR2: MDHEN and SYDVKM. The V gene end was trimmed by 8 bases and the J gene end by 2 bases; junction bases not matched to a gene: 5. Here the CDR3 DNA reads TGTGCCAGCGACCGCGGGGGAAACACCGGGGAGCTGTTTTTT. It codes for CASDRGGNTGELFF.

This clonotype has ten or more counts. The rearrangement joins TRBV20-1 to TRBJ1-6; a possible D gene is TRBD1 (5 bases). In germline, CDR1 is DFQATT, CDR2 SNEGSKA (reference sequence). There are 13 residues in the CDR3. V was clipped by 1 base and J by 12 bases, with 13 bases between them. CDR3 sequence reads: CSARVGARGPLHF. CDR3 sequence (DNA): TGCAGTGCTAGAGTTGGGGCACGGGGACCCCTCCACTTT.

Concerning this clonotype: One end of the junction is discordant with germline, which a read error may explain. The rearrangement uses TRBV25-1 and TRBJ2-3, with D perhaps TRBD2 (5 bases). There are 13 residues in the CDR3. CDR1 and CDR2 (germline): MGHDK, SYGVNS. The CDR3 nucleotides read TGTGCCAGCAAGGAGAGCGGCACAAATACGCAGTATTTT. Protein product: CASKESGTNTQYF.

The chain has TRBV19 and TRBJ1-1; 9 bases agree with TRBD1. Germline V CDR1 and CDR2: LNHDA, SQIVND (reference sequence). This CDR3 spans 15 amino acids. Losses at the gene ends were 1 base for V and 4 bases for J; bases not matched to a gene: 4. This chain's CDR3 is CASSIASTGGTEAFF. CDR3 nucleotide sequence: TGTGCCAGTAGTATAGCCTCGACAGGGGGCACTGAAGCTTTCTTT.

This clonotype was counted at least ten times. The V call is TRBV12-3 or TRBV12-4, the J call TRBJ2-2; the match to TRBD2 covers 7 bases. This CDR3 has 12 residues. J gave up 6 bases and V 6 bases, and 1 base lay outside the gene matches. The CDR3 sequence: CASRAGPGELFF. DNA of the CDR3: TGTGCCAGCAGAGCGGGACCCGGGGAGCTGTTTTTT.

The table lists this clonotype with a few counts. The gene calls are TRBV5-5 and TRBJ2-7, with a weak D call TRBD1 (5 bases). With 4 bases removed from V and 0 bases from J, the gap between germline ends came to 14 bases. The germline V gene has CDR1 SGHKS and CDR2 YYEKEE (reference sequence). The CDR3 sequence is 15 residues long. CDR3 coding DNA: TGTGCCAGCAGCCGCAGGGTTTTTAGCTCCTACGAGCAGTACTTC. This gives the protein CASSRRVFSSYEQYF.

Only a few counts were recorded for this clonotype. The V and J genes are TRBV19 and TRBJ2-5, with a possible D match to TRBD2 (5 bases). V was pared by 3 bases and J by 9 bases, with 11 bases between. Germline assignment: CDR1 LNHDA and CDR2 SQIVND (reference sequence). This CDR3 has 12 amino acids. CDR3 in DNA: TGTGCCAGTAGTATCAAATCCGGGGCCCAGTACTTC. Its protein product is CASSIKSGAQYF.

The chain is built from TRBV7-6 and TRBJ1-5; D unclear. This CDR3 region has 17 residues. The germline gives CDR1 SGHVS, CDR2 FNYEAQ. Trimming stripped 4 bases from V and 0 bases from J, with 16 bases between. As DNA, the CDR3 is TGTGCCAGCAGCTCTGCTCCGGGAATCCATAGCAATCAGCCCCAGCATTTT. It codes for CASSSAPGIHSNQPQHF.

The gene calls are TRBV4-1 and TRBJ2-2; D uncertain. Germline assignment: CDR1 MGHRA and CDR2 YSYEKL. The CDR3 covers 12 residues. V was shortened by 1 base and J by 8 bases, with 5 bases between the two germline ends. This CDR3 is CASSQGVGELFF. The CDR3 nucleotides read TGCGCCAGCAGCCAAGGGGTAGGGGAGCTGTTTTTT.

This clonotype has just a few counts. The chain couples TRBV30 to TRBJ2-7; D may be TRBD1 (6 bases). The V end lost 0 bases, the J end lost 2 bases, and 11 bases lay between the germline ends. There are 14 residues in the CDR3. CDR1 and CDR2 from the germline V gene are GTSNPN and SVGIG (reference sequence). CDR3 protein: CAWSVLDRAYEQYF. In DNA, the CDR3 is TGTGCCTGGAGTGTACTGGACAGAGCCTACGAGCAGTACTTC.

The chain is built from TRBV7-9 and TRBJ1-5, with 8 bases identical to TRBD1. V lost 5 bases and J lost 5; bases outside the gene matches: 5. There are 14 residues in the CDR3. Per germline, CDR1 SEHNR and CDR2 FQNEAQ (reference sequence). The CDR3 bases are TGTGCCAGCAGCCCGACAGGGGCGTATCAGCCCCAGCATTTT. Amino acids: CASSPTGAYQPQHF.

The chain links TRBV6-2 or TRBV6-3 to TRBJ2-3; D possibly corresponds to TRBD1 (5 bases). The CDR3 extends over 15 amino acids. Germline values: CDR1 MNHEY, CDR2 SVGEGT. Between the trimmed V and J ends, which lost 0 bases and 4 bases, there was a span of 11 bases. The CDR3 nucleotides read TGTGCCAGCAGTTACTCTGCAGGGCGCCCAGATACGCAGTATTTT. Translation: CASSYSAGRPDTQYF.

As for this clonotype: The DNA is left out, because the CDR3 cannot be placed on it with certainty; the CDR3 is given as TCRdb lists it. The chain links TRBV2 to TRBJ2-7; the D call TRBD1 from the table was never checked on the DNA. The CDR3 is 21 amino acids long, termini counted. The germline gives CDR1 SNHLY, CDR2 FYNNEI. The CDR3: CASSPDIPYEQYFGPGTRLNF.

J is TRBJ2-1 and V is TRBV20-1; no firm D call. The CDR3 spans 14 residues. The V gene's germline CDR1 is DFQATT and CDR2 SNEGSKA (reference sequence). Trimming removed 1 base at V and 5 bases at J, with 12 bases between. The CDR3: CSARVGSSDNEQFF. DNA of the CDR3: TGCAGTGCTAGAGTGGGTAGCAGCGACAATGAGCAGTTCTTC.

With respect to this clonotype: This could be a read error, since a much larger clone is one nucleotide away. The genes are TRBV6-1 and TRBJ1-5, with D maybe TRBD1 (6 bases). The CDR3 covers 18 residues. Germline CDR1 is MNHNS and CDR2 is SASEGT. V lost 6 bases and J lost 3, with 24 bases in between. The CDR3 DNA sequence: TGTGCCAGCAGCGGGATATCCGGGACACCCAGGGTCAATCAGCCCCAGCATTTT. This encodes CASSGISGTPRVNQPQHF.

The rearrangement links TRBV20-1 to TRBJ2-5, with D possibly called TRBD1 or TRBD2 (5 bases each). V gave up 3 bases and J gave up 4 bases, with 12 bases separating them. Germline V gene lookup returns CDR1 DFQATT and CDR2 SNEGSKA (reference sequence). The CDR3 is 13 residues long. Written as DNA, the CDR3 is TGCAGTGCTAGGCTAAGGGGAGCAGAGACCCAGTACTTC. It codes for CSARLRGAETQYF.

The V and J genes are TRBV19 and TRBJ1-1; D might be TRBD1 (6 bases). Germline V gene sequence: CDR1 LNHDA, CDR2 SQIVND (reference sequence). This CDR3 region has 14 residues. The V and J ends lost 6 bases and 6 bases respectively, with 17 bases between them. The CDR3 region is CASSSQQGTAEAFF. Here the CDR3 DNA reads TGTGCCAGTAGCTCTCAACAGGGAACCGCTGAAGCTTTCTTT.

As concerns this clonotype: One base away lies a much larger clone, so this may be a sequencing read error. V is TRBV24-1 and J is TRBJ1-1, with D perhaps matching TRBD1 (6 bases). The CDR3 length is 14 residues. Germline V gene lookup returns CDR1 KGHDR and CDR2 SFDVKD. The DNA for the CDR3 is TGTGCCACCAGTGATGGGGGGCGAAACACTGAAGCTTCCTTT. Translated: CATSDGGRNTEASF.

There are many counts of this clonotype. This chain connects TRBV7-2 to TRBJ2-7; 7 bases fit TRBD1. The CDR3 is 15 residues long. The germline gives CDR1 SGHTA, CDR2 FQGNSA. V trimming: 0 bases; J trimming: 5 bases; junction bases outside the gene matches: 7. CDR3 nucleotide sequence: TGTGCCAGCAGCTTAGCGACAGGGCGGTCCCACGAGCAGTACTTC. Translating it yields CASSLATGRSHEQYF.